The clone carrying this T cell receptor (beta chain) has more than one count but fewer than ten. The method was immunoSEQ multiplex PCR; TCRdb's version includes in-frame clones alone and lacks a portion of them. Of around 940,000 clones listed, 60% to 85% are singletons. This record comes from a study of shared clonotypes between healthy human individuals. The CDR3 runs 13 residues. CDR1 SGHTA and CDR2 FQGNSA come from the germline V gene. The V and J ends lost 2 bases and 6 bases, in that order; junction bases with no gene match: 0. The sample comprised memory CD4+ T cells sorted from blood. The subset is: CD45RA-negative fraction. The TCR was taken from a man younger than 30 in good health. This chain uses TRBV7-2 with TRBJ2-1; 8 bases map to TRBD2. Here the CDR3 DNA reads TGTGCCAGCAGCTTACGGGGGGGCAATGAGCAGTTCTTC. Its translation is CASSLRGGNEQFF.